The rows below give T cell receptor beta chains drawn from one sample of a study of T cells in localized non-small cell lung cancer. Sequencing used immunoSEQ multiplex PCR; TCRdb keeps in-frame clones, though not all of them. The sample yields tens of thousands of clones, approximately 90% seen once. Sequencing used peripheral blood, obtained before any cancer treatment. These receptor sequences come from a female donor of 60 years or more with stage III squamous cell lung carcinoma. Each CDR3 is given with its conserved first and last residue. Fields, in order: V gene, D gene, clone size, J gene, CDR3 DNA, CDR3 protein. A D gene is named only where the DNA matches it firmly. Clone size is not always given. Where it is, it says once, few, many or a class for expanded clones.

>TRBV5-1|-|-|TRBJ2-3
TGCGCCAGCAGCTTAGGGTCTCGAGCAGATACGCAGTATTTT
CASSLGSRADTQYF
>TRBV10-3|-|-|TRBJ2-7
TGTGCCATCAAAAGGGCCTACGAGCAGTACTTC
CAIKRAYEQYF
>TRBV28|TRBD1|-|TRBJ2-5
TGTGCCAGCAGTTGGGGACAGCCGTACCAAGAGACCCAGTACTTC
CASSWGQPYQETQYF
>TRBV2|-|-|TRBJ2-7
TGTGCCAGCAGTGGGGGTGGGGAGCAGTACTTC
CASSGGGEQYF
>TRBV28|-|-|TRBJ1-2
TGTGCCAGCACCAAAACCCCGGGATGGGGCTACACCTTC
CASTKTPGWGYTF
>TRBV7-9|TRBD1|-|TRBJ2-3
TGTGCCAGCAGCCCGAAGGACAGGGCTGCAGATACGCAGTATTTT
CASSPKDRAADTQYF
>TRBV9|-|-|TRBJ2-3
TGTGCCAGCAGCGCAGGGGGCACAGATACGCAGTATTTT
CASSAGGTDTQYF
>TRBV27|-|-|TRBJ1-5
TGTGCCAGCAGTCCGATTAGCAATCAGCCCCAGCATTTT
CASSPISNQPQHF
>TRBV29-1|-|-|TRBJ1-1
TGCAGCGTTTTGAACACTGAAGCTTTCTTT
CSVLNTEAFF
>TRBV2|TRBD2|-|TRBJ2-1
TGTGCCAGCAGTGAAGCGCGGGGGGGGACGGTAAGCTCCTACAATGAGCAGTTCTTC
CASSEARGGTVSSYNEQFF
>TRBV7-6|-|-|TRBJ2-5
TGTGCCAGCAGCTTGGGGGGTGGTGGAGAGACCCAGTACTTC
CASSLGGGGETQYF
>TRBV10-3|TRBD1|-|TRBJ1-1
TGTGCCGTGGGACAGGGTGCTGAAGCTTTCTTT
CAVGQGAEAFF
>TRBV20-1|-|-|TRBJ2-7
TGCAGTGCTAGAAAAGGGCCCGAGCAGTACTTC
CSARKGPEQYF
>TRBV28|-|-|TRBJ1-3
TGTGCCAGCAGACCAGGGGCTGAAAACACCATATATTTT
CASRPGAENTIYF
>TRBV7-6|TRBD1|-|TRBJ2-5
TGTGCCAGCAGCCCGACAGGGAGAGAGACCCAGTACTTC
CASSPTGRETQYF
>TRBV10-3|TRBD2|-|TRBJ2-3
TGTGCCATCAGTAGTAGCGGGTTGGGCCCAGATACGCAGTATTTT
CAISSSGLGPDTQYF
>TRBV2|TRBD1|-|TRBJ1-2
TGTGCCAGCAGTGAGAATCAGGGGGCCTACTATGGCTACACCTTC
CASSENQGAYYGYTF
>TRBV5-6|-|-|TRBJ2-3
TGTGCCAGCAGCTTGGGCCACGGGGTACGCACAGATACGCAGTATTTT
CASSLGHGVRTDTQYF
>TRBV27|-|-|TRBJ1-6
TGTGCCAGCAGTTTCGGTCGGGCCGGAGAGTCACCCCTCCACTTT
CASSFGRAGESPLHF
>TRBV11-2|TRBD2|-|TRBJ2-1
TGTGCCAGCAGCTTAGGGCGGACTAGCGGGGGCGATGAGCAGTTCTTC
CASSLGRTSGGDEQFF
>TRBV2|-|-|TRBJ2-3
TGTGCCAGCAGTGACGTGGGGGCGCGGCAGGATACGCAGTATTTT
CASSDVGARQDTQYF
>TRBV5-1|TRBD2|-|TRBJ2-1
TGCGCCAGCAGCTTCGGACTAGCGGGAGCCGGAGGAAATGAGCAGTTCTTC
CASSFGLAGAGGNEQFF
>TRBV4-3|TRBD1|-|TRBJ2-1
TGCGCCAGCAGCCAGGGGGGACAGGGGCGATACAATGAGCAGTTCTTC
CASSQGGQGRYNEQFF
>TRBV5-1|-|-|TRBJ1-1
TGCGCCAGCAGCTTGGAAGGGGAGTTGGGCGCTTTCTTT
CASSLEGELGAFF
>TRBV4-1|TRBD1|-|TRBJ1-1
TGCGCCAGCAGCCAACTGACAGGGGGGGGTGAAGCTTTCTTT
CASSQLTGGGEAFF
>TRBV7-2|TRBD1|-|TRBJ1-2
TGTGCCAGCAGCTTAGTTCGGACAGGGGGTAATGGCTACACCTTC
CASSLVRTGGNGYTF
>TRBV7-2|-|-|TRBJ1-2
TGTGCCAGCAGCACCTTACAACAGAACTATGGCTACACCTTC
CASSTLQQNYGYTF
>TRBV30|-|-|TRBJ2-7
TGTGCCTGGAGTGTTCTCGGTTCTCGGGCCTACGAGCAGTACTTC
CAWSVLGSRAYEQYF
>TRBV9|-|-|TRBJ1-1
TGTGCCAGCAGCGTAGTTGCGGGACCGAACACTGAAGCTTTCTTT
CASSVVAGPNTEAFF
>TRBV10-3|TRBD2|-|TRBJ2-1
TGTGCCATCAGTGAGTCGACAGTGACTAGCGGGTTTTACAATGAGCAGTTCTTC
CAISESTVTSGFYNEQFF
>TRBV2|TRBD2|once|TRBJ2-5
TGTGCCAGCAGCTCGGGGGGGCTACAAGAGACCCAGTACTTC
CASSSGGLQETQYF
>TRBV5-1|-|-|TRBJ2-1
TGCGCCAGCAGCTTCACCCAGACTAGGTACAATGAGCAGTTCTTC
CASSFTQTRYNEQFF
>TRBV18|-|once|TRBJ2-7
TGTGCCAGCTCACCCGTGTCAGCAATCTACGAGCAGTACTTC
CASSPVSAIYEQYF
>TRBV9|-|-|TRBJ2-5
TGTGCCAGCAGCGCCCGTAGCACAGGAAACCAAGAGACCCAGTACTTC
CASSARSTGNQETQYF
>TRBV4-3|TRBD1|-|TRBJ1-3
TGCGCCAGCGCTAGGTTCCGGGACAGGGTCCTAAGCTCTGGAAACACCATATATTTT
CASARFRDRVLSSGNTIYF
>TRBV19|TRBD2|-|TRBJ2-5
TGTGCCAGTAGTCAAGGGCGGGGGGAGACCCAGTACTTC
CASSQGRGETQYF
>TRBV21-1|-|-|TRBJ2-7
TGTGCCAGCAGCAATCCGGCCGAGCAGTACTTC
CASSNPAEQYF
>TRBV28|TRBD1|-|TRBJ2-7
TGTGCCAGCAGCGGGACAGGGGGATACGAGCAGTACTTC
CASSGTGGYEQYF
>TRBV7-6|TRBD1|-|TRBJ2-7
TGTGCCAGCAGCTTAGGAGGGACAGGGACCTACGAGCAGTACTTC
CASSLGGTGTYEQYF
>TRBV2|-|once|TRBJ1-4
TGTGCCAGCAGTGCATACGAAAAACTGTTTTTT
CASSAYEKLFF
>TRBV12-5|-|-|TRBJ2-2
TGTGCTAGTGCCAACGGACAGCTCACCGGGGAGCTGTTTTTT
CASANGQLTGELFF
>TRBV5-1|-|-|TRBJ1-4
TGCGCCAGCAGCTTGGCTCTCTCGGGTAATGAAAAACTGTTTTTT
CASSLALSGNEKLFF
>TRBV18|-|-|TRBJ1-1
TGTGCCAGCTCACCCGCCACAAAACAAGTGAACACTGAAGCTTTCTTT
CASSPATKQVNTEAFF
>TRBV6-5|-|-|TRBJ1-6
TGTGCCAGCAGCCAGCACAATTCACCCCTCCACTTT
CASSQHNSPLHF
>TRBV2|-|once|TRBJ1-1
TGTGCCAGCAGATGGGGGCGGGACACTGAAGCTTTCTTT
CASRWGRDTEAFF
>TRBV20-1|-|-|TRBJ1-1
TGCAGTGCCTCATACTTCTCTGAAGCTTTCTTT
CSASYFSEAFF
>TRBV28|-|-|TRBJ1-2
TGTGCCAGCAGTGTACCCTCGGACAGTAACTATGGCTACACCTTC
CASSVPSDSNYGYTF
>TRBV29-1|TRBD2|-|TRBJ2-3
TGCAGCGTTGTGGTAGCGGGAGGATCATCCGATACGCAGTATTTT
CSVVVAGGSSDTQYF
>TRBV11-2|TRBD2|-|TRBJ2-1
TGTGCCAGCAGCTTAAGCGGGAGTTTCCATGAGCAGTTCTTC
CASSLSGSFHEQFF
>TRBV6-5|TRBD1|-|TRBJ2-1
TGTGCCAGCAGTTACTCGCGGCAGGGGGCAGGTGAGCAGTTCTTC
CASSYSRQGAGEQFF
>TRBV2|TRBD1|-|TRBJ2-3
TGTGCCAGCAGGGTAGACAGGGACCGCACAGATACGCAGTATTTT
CASRVDRDRTDTQYF
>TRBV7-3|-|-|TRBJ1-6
TGTGCCAGCAGCCTACGGGCCCATAATTCACCCCTCCACTTT
CASSLRAHNSPLHF
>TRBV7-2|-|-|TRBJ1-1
TGTGCCAGCAGCTTAGGTCCAGCTAACACTGAAGCTTTCTTT
CASSLGPANTEAFF
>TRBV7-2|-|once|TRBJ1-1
TGTGCCAGCAGCTTAGGGGTGAGCTACGGGGCTGAAGCTTTCTTT
CASSLGVSYGAEAFF
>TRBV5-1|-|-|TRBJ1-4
TGCGCCAGCAGCACGGGACGGTCTGCAACTAATGAAAAACTGTTTTTT
CASSTGRSATNEKLFF
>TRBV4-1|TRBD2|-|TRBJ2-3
TGCGCCAGCAGCCAAGACAGGGCGGGAGGGGGCACAGATACGCAGTATTTT
CASSQDRAGGGTDTQYF
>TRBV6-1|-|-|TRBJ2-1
TGTGCCAGCAGTGACGGGACGATCGGTAATGAGCAGTTCTTC
CASSDGTIGNEQFF
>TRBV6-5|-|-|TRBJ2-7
TGTGCCAGCAGTTACTCGATTCCAAACTACGAGCAGTACTTC
CASSYSIPNYEQYF
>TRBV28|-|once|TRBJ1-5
TGTGCCAGCACAAGCGGTGGGTCCGACAATCAGCCCCAGCATTTT
CASTSGGSDNQPQHF